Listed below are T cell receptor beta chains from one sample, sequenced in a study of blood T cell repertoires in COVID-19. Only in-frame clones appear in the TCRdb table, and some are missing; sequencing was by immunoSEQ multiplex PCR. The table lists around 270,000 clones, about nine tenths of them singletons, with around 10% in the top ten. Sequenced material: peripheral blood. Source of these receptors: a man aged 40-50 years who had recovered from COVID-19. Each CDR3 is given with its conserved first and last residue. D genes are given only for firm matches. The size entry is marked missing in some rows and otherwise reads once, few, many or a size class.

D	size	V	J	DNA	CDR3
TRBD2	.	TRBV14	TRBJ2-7	TGTGCCAGCAGCCGCAGGGAGGGGAACATTCCCTACGAGCAGTACTTC	CASSRREGNIPYEQYF
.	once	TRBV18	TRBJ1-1	TGTGCCAGCTCACCACTAAGTGCGGGGTTGAACACTGAAGCTTTCTTT	CASSPLSAGLNTEAFF
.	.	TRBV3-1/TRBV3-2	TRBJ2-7	TGTGCCAGCAGCTCCGGACAGCCCTACGAGCAGTACTTC	CASSSGQPYEQYF
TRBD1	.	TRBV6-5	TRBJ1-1	TGTATGACAGGGGGTCGTGACACTGAAGCTTTCTTT	CMTGGRDTEAFF
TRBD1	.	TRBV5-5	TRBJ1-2	TGTGCCAGCAGCTTGTTCAGGCAGGGGGCGACCTATGGCTACACCTTC	CASSLFRQGATYGYTF
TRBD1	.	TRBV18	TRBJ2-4	TGTGCCAGCTCACCATTGACAGGGTTACTAGCCAAAAACATTCAGTACTTC	CASSPLTGLLAKNIQYF
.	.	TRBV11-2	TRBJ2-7	TGTGCCAGCACCATTTCAATCCCGGGCGAGCAGTACTTC	CASTISIPGEQYF
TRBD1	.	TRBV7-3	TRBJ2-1	TGTGCCAGCAGCTTAATACCGGGACAGGGTCTGTTCTTC	CASSLIPGQGLFF
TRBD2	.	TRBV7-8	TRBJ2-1	TGTGCCAGCAGCTTATCGCGTAGCGGGGGGGCTTATAGGGAGCAGTTCTTC	CASSLSRSGGAYREQFF
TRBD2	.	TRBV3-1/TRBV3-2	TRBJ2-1	TGTGCCAGCAGCCTCAGGGCTAGCGGGAGCTACAATGAGCAGTTCTTC	CASSLRASGSYNEQFF
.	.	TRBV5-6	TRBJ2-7	TGTGCCAGCAGCTTGGAACGGTCCTCCTACGAGCAGTACTTC	CASSLERSSYEQYF
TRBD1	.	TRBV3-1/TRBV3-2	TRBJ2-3	TGTGCCAGCAGCACGGGGACAGGGGGAAGCTATAGCACAGATACGCAGTATTTT	CASSTGTGGSYSTDTQYF
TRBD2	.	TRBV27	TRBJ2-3	TGTGCCAGCAGACTAGCGGGAGTGACAGATACGCAGTATTTT	CASRLAGVTDTQYF
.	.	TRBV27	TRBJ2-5	TGTGCCAGCAGTTTAATGGCTGGCAAGACCCAGTACTTC	CASSLMAGKTQYF
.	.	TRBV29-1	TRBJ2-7	TGCAGCGGGGTGGACAGCACCTACGAGCAGTACTTC	CSGVDSTYEQYF
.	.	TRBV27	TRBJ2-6	TGTGCCAGCACTACCTCTGGGGCCAACGTCCTGACTTTC	CASTTSGANVLTF
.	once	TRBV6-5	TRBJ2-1	TGTGCCAGCAGTTATGTCTCTATAGGCGGGATCACTGAGCAGTTCTTC	CASSYVSIGGITEQFF
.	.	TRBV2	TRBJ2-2	TGTGCCAGCAGTGTGAGTCCGTCGGCCGGGGAGCTGTTTTTT	CASSVSPSAGELFF
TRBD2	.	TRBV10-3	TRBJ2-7	TGTGCCATCAGTGAGGCCGGACTAGCGGGGGGCTACGAGCAGTACTTC	CAISEAGLAGGYEQYF
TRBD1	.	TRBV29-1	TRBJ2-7	TGCAGCGGCCTCACAGGGGTCGAGCAGTACTTC	CSGLTGVEQYF
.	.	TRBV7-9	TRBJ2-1	TGTGCCACCCCAGACTCGAGCTCCTACAATGAGCAGTTCTTC	CATPDSSSYNEQFF
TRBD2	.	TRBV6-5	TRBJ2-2	TGTGCCAGCACCTCGTGGGGGGGGGCCGGGGAGCTGTTTTTT	CASTSWGGAGELFF
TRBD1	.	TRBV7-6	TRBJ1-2	TGTGCCAGCAGCTCCGACCGGGACAGGGGATATGGCTACACCTTC	CASSSDRDRGYGYTF
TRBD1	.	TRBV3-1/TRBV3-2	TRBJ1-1	TGTGCCAGCAGCCGACAGGGGGCTGGGGGTTCCACTGAAGCTTTCTTT	CASSRQGAGGSTEAFF